Listed here are 9 T cell receptor beta chains from one sample, sequenced in a study of T cell changes during pregnancy in multiple sclerosis. Some clones are missing from TCRdb's copy, which holds only in-frame ones; the method was immunoSEQ multiplex PCR. The sample holds 55,000 to 85,000 clones, about 92% seen once. The sample consisted of peripheral blood, taken after pregnancy. Receptor source: a female donor with multiple sclerosis, enrolled in a pregnancy study.

The chain recombines TRBV28 with TRBJ2-4; D remains ambiguous. The CDR3 length is 11 residues. V lost 5 bases to trimming and J lost 9 bases, with 8 bases between them. Germline CDR1 is MDHEN and CDR2 is SYDVKM. The CDR3 spells CASSPRSIQYF. The CDR3 DNA sequence: TGTGCCAGCAGTCCGCGGTCCATTCAGTACTTC.

The chain combines TRBV4-3 with TRBJ2-5; D is uncertain. The CDR3 has 16 residues. Germline CDR1 and CDR2: LGHNA and YSLEER. Trimming removed 2 bases at V and 0 bases at J, with 13 bases between. CDR3 residues: CASSQFFTGYQETQYF. In DNA form, the CDR3 reads TGCGCCAGCAGCCAATTTTTCACGGGTTACCAAGAGACCCAGTACTTC.

The chain carries TRBV6-1 and TRBJ1-4, with D tentatively TRBD1 (5 bases). The CDR3 covers 13 residues. Germline V gene sequence: CDR1 MNHNS, CDR2 SASEGT. V was trimmed by 6 bases and J by 5 bases, leaving 10 bases between them. The CDR3 spells CASSRQLNEKLFF. CDR3 bases: TGTGCCAGCAGCAGACAGCTGAATGAAAAACTGTTTTTT.

The gene calls are TRBV11-2 and TRBJ1-2; 11 bases are shared with TRBD1. Germline CDR1 and CDR2: SGHAT and FQNNGV. With V trimmed by 5 bases and J by 2 bases, 4 bases remained unmatched. This CDR3 is built from 15 residues. CDR3 loop: CASSPRDRGNYGYTF. CDR3 coding DNA: TGTGCCAGCAGCCCCCGGGACAGGGGGAACTATGGCTACACCTTC. The entire variable domain, with the rest obtained from reference TRBV11-2 and TRBJ1-2, is as follows: EAGVAQSPRYKIIEKRQSVAFWCNPISGHATLYWYQQILGQGPKLLIQFQNNGVVDDSQLPKDRFSAERLKGVDSTLKIQPAKLEDSAVYLCASSPRDRGNYGYTFGSGTRLTVV.

The chain has TRBV27 and TRBJ1-2, with D possibly being TRBD1 (6 bases). Germline-derived CDR1 and CDR2 are MNHEY and SMNVEV (reference sequence). V was cut by 3 bases and J by 4 bases, with 12 bases left in between. The CDR3 consists of 14 residues. The CDR3 DNA follows: TGTGCCAGCAGTTTCCTCGACAGGTCCTATGGCTACACCTTC. Translating it yields CASSFLDRSYGYTF.

This chain uses TRBV19 with TRBJ1-1, with D unclear. The length of the CDR3 is 13 residues. The germline CDR1 and CDR2 sequences are LNHDA and SQIVND (reference sequence). Deletions cut 3 bases from V and 5 bases from J, with 10 bases between. Here the CDR3 reads CASSITRGTEAFF. In nucleotides, the CDR3 is TGTGCCAGTAGTATTACCAGAGGGACTGAAGCTTTCTTT.

This chain links TRBV9 with TRBJ2-7; unclear D gene. V gave up 0 bases and J gave up 6 bases, with 19 bases separating them. Germline CDR1 and CDR2: SGDLS and YYNGEE. The CDR3 contains 16 residues. The CDR3 sequence is CASSVGSSPTLAEQYF. CDR3 in DNA: TGTGCCAGCAGCGTAGGTTCTAGTCCCACCCTCGCCGAGCAGTACTTC.

There are a few counts of this clone. The rearrangement links TRBV19 to TRBJ1-1; the D gene is possibly TRBD1 (6 bases). The CDR3 sequence is 15 residues long. The V end was cut by 8 bases, the J end by 4 bases, with 20 bases between. Germline V gene data show CDR1 as LNHDA and CDR2 as SQIVND (reference sequence). For the CDR3, the DNA is TGTGCCAGTTCCCCCTCCTTGGACAGCATCACTGAAGCTTTCTTT. Protein: CASSPSLDSITEAFF.

As regards this clone: The DNA is left out, because the CDR3 cannot be placed on it with certainty; the CDR3 is given as TCRdb lists it. The chain combines TRBV27 with TRBJ2-2; TRBD2 reflects the table's D call only, with no check against the DNA. The germline gives CDR1 MNHEY, CDR2 SMNVEV (reference sequence). The length of the CDR3 is 13 amino acids, counting both ends. The CDR3 loop is CASSTSNTGELFF.